This TCR beta chain was captured by sequencing in a study of cytomegalovirus exposure and HLA in healthy donors. Study-level information: When about 400 donors were genotyped, roughly 82% of them were found to fall in the Caucasian-associated ancestry cluster.

CDR1 SGDLS and CDR2 YYNGEE come from the germline V gene. The CDR3 contains 19 residues. V was clipped by 4 bases and J by 3 bases; unmatched bases: 18. Notes on this clone: The target antigen is unknown.

Findings of the study overall: Indistinguishable V segments such as TRBV6-2 and TRBV6-3 were excluded.

PCR involved 60 Vbeta and 13 Jbeta primers. Measured with immunoSEQ multiplex PCR; TCRdb has only the in-frame clones, and not every one. The repertoire shows roughly 78,000 clones; the top ten hold roughly 0.89%. The material sequenced was PBMCs. The source is a boy aged 10-17 years in good health and CMV-seronegative. V and J are TRBV9 and TRBJ2-4; 8 bases line up with TRBD1. Here the CDR3 reads CASSSRDGPDRVDKNIQYF. In nucleotides, the CDR3 is TGTGCCAGCAGCTCCCGTGATGGGCCGGACAGGGTGGACAAAAACATTCAGTACTTC. The full variable domain, its missing parts supplied by reference TRBV9 and TRBJ2-4, is DSGVTQTPKHLITATGQRVTLRCSPRSGDLSVYWYQQSLDQGLQFLIQYYNGEERAKGNILERFSAQQFPDLHSELNLSSLELGDSALYFCASSSRDGPDRVDKNIQYFGAGTRLSVL.